This T cell receptor beta chain was documented in a study of human T cells and chemical hapten exposure. The library tagged individual cDNA molecules with unique molecular identifiers. TCRdb ran MiXCR on the 5' RACE reads and lists one entry per CDR3 protein. The sample consists of about 81,000 distinct CDR3 sequences, approximately 7.7% of them appearing once. V was clipped by 4 bases and J by 3 bases, with 16 bases between them. Looked up from germline, CDR1 is SGHAT and CDR2 is FQNNGV. The CDR3 has 15 amino acids. This clonotype was counted ten times or more. Its antigen is unknown. Study observations and caveats: Once DPC sensitization occurred, TCRs above 1 in 1000 frequency showed no change.

Total RNA came from unfractionated whole blood. This chain links TRBV11-2 with TRBJ2-7; no reliable D call. The TCR sequence derives from a male donor in good health. CDR3 coding DNA: TGTGCCAGCAGCTCCCCCCGAGGACGGTTCTACGAGCAGTACTTC. Protein product: CASSSPRGRFYEQYF.